This TCR beta chain was sequenced in a study of T cell clones after liver transplantation. About the research overall: TCRbeta sequencing after a pre-transplant mixed lymphocyte reaction identified graft-donor-reactive clones, later tracked in post-transplant blood. Draws occurred before transplant, before withdrawal, and after complete or failed withdrawal. General study points: These preliminary findings come from unstandardized post-transplant sampling times.

On this clone itself: Its antigen remains unknown. The sample carries other DNA sequences with the same CDR3.

V was pared by 2 bases and J by 4 bases, with 1 base of the junction left unmatched. Germline CDR1 is GTSNPN and CDR2 is SVGIG (reference sequence). This CDR3 region has 13 residues. Sequenced by immunoSEQ multiplex PCR; TCRdb stores in-frame clones only, minus some. This table holds about 51,000 clones, about 90% found once. The gene calls are TRBV30 and TRBJ2-2, with TRBD2 matching 7 bases. Here the sequenced sample was CD8+ T cells from blood, taken 12 months after liver transplant. The sequence came from a human patient who received a liver transplant. Some T cells may be supplied by the graft donor. The CDR3: CAWSLAVTGELFF. CDR3 in DNA: TGTGCCTGGAGTCTAGCGGTCACCGGGGAGCTGTTTTTT.